Below are 14 T cell receptor beta chains sequenced from a single sample in a study of cytomegalovirus exposure and HLA in healthy donors (dated by TCRdb to between 2016 and 2019). Library creation used the immunoSEQ multiplex PCR assay. The multiplex PCR relied on a mix of 60 forward primers for TCR Vbeta segments and 13 reverse primers for TCR Jbeta segments. TCRdb holds this immuneACCESS table with in-frame rearrangements only. Some clones are missing; in checked studies, unresolved V genes explain under half, and the rest has no known cause. The sample profile shows 100,000 to 120,000 clones; about 86% of them were found once. Around 1.9% of the sample lies in the top ten. Material for sequencing was PBMCs. Receptors were obtained from a man aged 35 to 55 in good health and CMV-seronegative.

V gene TRBV6-6 combines with J gene TRBJ1-1; possibly TRBD1 for D (6 bases). This CDR3 is 11 amino acids long. The germline V gene encodes CDR1 MNHNY and CDR2 SVGAGI (reference sequence). With 4 bases removed from V and 11 bases from J, the gap between germline ends came to 11 bases. The CDR3, as DNA: TGTGCCAGCAGTTCGGGTCAGGGGGCTTTCTTT. This sequence encodes CASSSGQGAFF.

The chain couples TRBV29-1 to TRBJ1-2, with TRBD1 matching 9 bases. The CDR3 has 14 residues. CDR1 SQVTM and CDR2 ANQGSEA come from the germline V gene. Trimming removed 7 bases from V and 1 base from J; junction bases left unmatched: 7. DNA for the CDR3: TGCAGCGCCGGGGGGGGACAGGGTAACTATGGCTACACCTTC. Its protein is CSAGGGQGNYGYTF.

Remarks on this clone: Other DNA sequences within the sample encode an identical CDR3. The rearrangement joins TRBV6-1 to TRBJ2-7; unclear D gene. The CDR3 spans 13 residues. The germline V and J ends were trimmed by 3 bases and 7 bases, with 13 bases remaining between them. Germline CDR1 is MNHNS and CDR2 is SASEGT. For the CDR3, the DNA is TGTGCCAGCAGTGAGAAGAGGTTGGTGGAGCAGTACTTC. It specifies CASSEKRLVEQYF.

V and J are TRBV11-1 and TRBJ1-1; 7 bases match TRBD1. CDR1 is SGHAT, CDR2 FQDESV, per germline (reference sequence). V shed 0 bases, J shed 4 bases, and the junction held 5 bases outside the gene matches. The CDR3 has 15 amino acids. The CDR3 is CASSLAFQGGTEAFF. In nucleotides, the CDR3 is TGTGCCAGCAGCTTAGCTTTCCAGGGGGGCACTGAAGCTTTCTTT.

This clone was counted a single time. The chain is built from TRBV7-2 and TRBJ2-1; TRBD1 agrees at 7 bases. Looked up from germline, CDR1 is SGHTA and CDR2 is FQGNSA. CDR3 length equals 15 residues. The V gene end was trimmed by 3 bases and the J gene end by 4 bases; junction bases not matched to a gene: 6. As DNA, the CDR3 is TGTGCCAGCAGCTTGATACAGGGGTCTTACAATGAGCAGTTCTTC. Translation: CASSLIQGSYNEQFF.

The genes are TRBV9 and TRBJ1-2, with D uncertain. The V and J ends lost 4 bases and 6 bases respectively, with 13 bases between them. CDR1 is SGDLS and CDR2 is YYNGEE in the germline V gene. The CDR3 runs to 13 residues. This CDR3 reads CASSSYSTDGYTF. CDR3 DNA sequence: TGTGCCAGCAGCTCTTATTCCACAGATGGCTACACCTTC.

The chain combines TRBV7-9 with TRBJ2-5, with D possibly matching TRBD1 (6 bases). This CDR3 has 16 residues. Trimming removed 6 bases from V and 1 base from J, with 18 bases in between. The germline gives CDR1 SEHNR, CDR2 FQNEAQ (reference sequence). The CDR3: CASSLGDTILQETQYF. Here the CDR3 DNA reads TGTGCCAGCAGTTTGGGGGACACCATACTCCAAGAGACCCAGTACTTC.

This chain links TRBV5-4 with TRBJ2-5; D is ambiguous. Germline V gene lookup returns CDR1 SGHNT and CDR2 YYREEE (reference sequence). The V end was cut by 1 base, the J end by 5 bases, with 12 bases between. This CDR3 region has 14 residues. The CDR3 region is CASSLYSPGETQYF. In DNA, the CDR3 is TGTGCCAGCAGCTTGTATTCCCCCGGGGAGACCCAGTACTTC.

The chain carries TRBV29-1 and TRBJ1-1, with 7 bases that match TRBD1. The junction had 5 bases not matched to a gene; V was cut back by 6 bases and J by 1 base. CDR1 and CDR2 (germline): SQVTM, ANQGSEA. The CDR3 has 13 residues. This chain's CDR3 is CSVVRDRNTEAFF. Written as DNA, the CDR3 is TGCAGCGTGGTAAGGGACAGGAACACTGAAGCTTTCTTT.

V usage is TRBV28 and J usage is TRBJ1-1; TRBD1 agrees at 8 bases. J gave up 1 base and V 4 bases, and 8 bases lay outside the gene matches. The CDR3 is made up of 16 amino acids. Germline CDR1 MDHEN, CDR2 SYDVKM. Here the CDR3 DNA reads TGTGCCAGCAGTTGGAGGAAGGACAGGGAGAACACTGAAGCTTTCTTT. Its translation is CASSWRKDRENTEAFF.

This chain links TRBV29-1 with TRBJ1-4, with 7 nucleotides matching TRBD1. V trimming: 4 bases; J trimming: 7 bases; junction bases outside the gene matches: 6. Germline values: CDR1 SQVTM, CDR2 ANQGSEA. CDR3 length equals 13 residues. CDR3: CSVGRQGGEKLFF. The CDR3, as DNA: TGCAGCGTTGGAAGACAGGGCGGTGAAAAACTGTTTTTT.

A single count supports this clone. At one boundary the junction diverges from the germline segment, which might be a read error. V usage is TRBV11-1 and J usage is TRBJ2-1; maybe TRBD2 (6 bases). The germline CDR1 and CDR2 sequences are SGHAT and FQDESV (reference sequence). CDR3 length equals 13 residues. CDR3 loop: CASSLGGERGFIF. CDR3 in DNA: TGTGCCAGCAGCTTAGGCGGGGAAAGAGGGTTCATCTTC.

This clone has a single count. V and J are TRBV10-3 and TRBJ1-6; D remains ambiguous. Germline values: CDR1 ENHRY, CDR2 SYGVKD. This CDR3 is 15 amino acids long. With 0 bases removed from V and 7 bases from J, the gap between germline ends came to 10 bases. The CDR3 spells CAISESTLQNSPLHF. The CDR3, as DNA: TGTGCCATCAGTGAGTCGACATTGCAGAATTCACCCCTCCACTTT.

V is TRBV6-1 and J is TRBJ1-6; D may be TRBD1 (5 bases). CDR1 MNHNS and CDR2 SASEGT come from the germline V gene. Trimming left V 2 bases short and J 3 bases short, with 11 bases between. The CDR3 has 16 residues. The CDR3 DNA is TGTGCCAGCAGTGAAAAGACGGGACTCTATAATTCACCCCTCCACTTT. Translating gives CASSEKTGLYNSPLHF.